This T cell receptor (beta chain) originates from a study of blood T cell repertoires in COVID-19. Study summary: The United States, Italy and Spain provided the acute and convalescent COVID-19 samples.

The CDR3 has 15 amino acids. V lost 3 bases, J lost 1 base, and 3 bases stayed unmatched. The germline CDR1 and CDR2 sequences are MDHEN and SYDVKM. The repertoire was sequenced with immunoSEQ multiplex PCR; TCRdb's copy has only in-frame clones and lacks some. The table includes roughly 110,000 clones, about 91% detected once. Sequencing was carried out using peripheral blood. The rearrangement links TRBV28 to TRBJ2-5; 9 nucleotides agree with TRBD1. This TCR was recovered from a man in his forties or fifties with active or convalescent COVID-19. In DNA form, the CDR3 reads TGTGCCAGCAGTTTTGACAGGGGGTTCCAAGAGACCCAGTACTTC. Amino acid sequence: CASSFDRGFQETQYF.